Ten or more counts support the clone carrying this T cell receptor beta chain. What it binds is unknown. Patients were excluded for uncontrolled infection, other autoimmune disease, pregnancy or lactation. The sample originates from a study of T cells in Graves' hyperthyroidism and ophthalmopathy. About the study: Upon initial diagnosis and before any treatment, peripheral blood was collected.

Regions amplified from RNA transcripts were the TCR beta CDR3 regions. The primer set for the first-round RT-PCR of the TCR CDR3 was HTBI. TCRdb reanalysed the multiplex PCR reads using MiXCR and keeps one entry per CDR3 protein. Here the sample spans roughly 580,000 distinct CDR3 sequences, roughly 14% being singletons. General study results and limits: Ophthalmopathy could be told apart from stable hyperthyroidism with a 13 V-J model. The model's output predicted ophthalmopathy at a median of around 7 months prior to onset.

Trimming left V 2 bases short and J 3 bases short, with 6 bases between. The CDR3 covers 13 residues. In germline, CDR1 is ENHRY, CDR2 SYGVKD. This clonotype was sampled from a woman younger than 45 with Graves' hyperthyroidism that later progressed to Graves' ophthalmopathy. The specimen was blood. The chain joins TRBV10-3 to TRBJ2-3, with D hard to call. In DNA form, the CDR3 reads TGTGCCATCAGTGAGATGGCAACAGATACGCAGTATTTT. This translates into CAISEMATDTQYF.